The 9 T cell receptor beta chains below come from one sample, sequenced in a study of CD8 T cells in ankylosing spondylitis. Notes on the study in general: For ankylosing spondylitis blood, a TCR beta motif of seven to nine highly homologous variants appeared characteristic.

Via MiXCR, TCRdb re-called the 5' RACE reads, giving one row per CDR3 protein. The sample gives 650,000 to 800,000 distinct CDR3 sequences, around 20% of which show up once; over 15% is in the top ten. Antigens of these TCRs are unknown. Sequenced input: blood, either unsorted or a sorted T cell fraction (not recorded which). Source of these receptors: a male donor with ankylosing spondylitis.

This clonotype was observed at least ten times. This chain links TRBV12-3 or TRBV12-4 with TRBJ2-7; D is unclear. Trimming left V 3 bases short and J 1 base short, with 7 bases between. The length of the CDR3 is 13 residues. CDR3 bases: TGTGCCAGCAGTTTTTCTGGGTCCTACGAGCAGTACTTC. It encodes CASSFSGSYEQYF.

The V call is TRBV20-1, the J call TRBJ1-1; D is uncertain. The germline V and J ends were trimmed by 0 bases and 5 bases, with 10 bases remaining between them. Germline V gene data show CDR1 as DFQATT and CDR2 as SNEGSKA (reference sequence). The CDR3 has 13 residues. The CDR3 region is CSARDRSPTEAFF. For the CDR3, the DNA is TGCAGTGCTAGAGATCGGTCCCCGACTGAAGCTTTCTTT.

The rearrangement joins TRBV5-1 to TRBJ2-7, with 7 bases aligning to TRBD2. CDR3 size: 15 residues. V lost 0 bases, J lost 1 base, and 4 bases stayed unmatched. The germline V gene has CDR1 SGHRS and CDR2 YFSETQ. This CDR3 is CASSLEPRESYEQYF. CDR3 bases: TGCGCCAGCAGCTTGGAACCGCGGGAGTCCTACGAGCAGTACTTC. Based on the CDR3 plus reference TRBV5-1 and TRBJ2-7, the full variable domain is KAGVTQTPRYLIKTRGQQVTLSCSPISGHRSVSWYQQTPGQGLQFLFEYFSETQRNKGNFPGRFSGRQFSNSRSEMNVSTLELGDSALYLCASSLEPRESYEQYFGPGTRLTVT.

This clonotype was observed a few times. V usage is TRBV2 and J usage is TRBJ2-6; tentatively, D is TRBD1 (6 bases). The V and J ends lost 2 bases and 6 bases respectively, with 11 bases between them. Germline V gene sequence: CDR1 SNHLY, CDR2 FYNNEI. The CDR3 length is 15 residues. The CDR3 DNA sequence: TGTGCCAGCAGTGAATTACAGGGCGAGGCCAACGTCCTGACTTTC. Protein sequence: CASSELQGEANVLTF. Combining the CDR3 with reference TRBV2 and TRBJ2-6 gives the whole variable domain EPEVTQTPSHQVTQMGQEVILRCVPISNHLYFYWYRQILGQKVEFLVSFYNNEISEKSEIFDDQFSVERPDGSNFTLKIRSTKLEDSAMYFCASSELQGEANVLTFGAGSRLTVL.

A single count supports this clonotype. The CDR3 region is CASSQERSPGYEQYF. The CDR3 DNA follows: TGCGCCAGCAGCCAAGAGCGCTCCCCAGGCTACGAGCAGTACTTC. This chain joins TRBV4-1 and TRBJ2-7, with D hard to call. Per the germline V gene, CDR1 is MGHRA and CDR2 is YSYEKL. Trimming cost V 0 bases and J 3 bases, with 12 bases left between them. There are 15 residues in the CDR3.

The chain uses TRBV12-3 or TRBV12-4 and TRBJ2-3, with D possibly matching TRBD2 (5 bases). The CDR3 runs to 16 residues. The germline V and J ends were trimmed by 3 bases and 1 base, with 14 bases remaining between them. The CDR3 region is CASSFARLPGTDTQYF. DNA of the CDR3: TGTGCCAGCAGTTTCGCTAGACTACCTGGCACAGATACGCAGTATTTT.

V and J are TRBV7-8 and TRBJ2-1; D possibly corresponds to TRBD2 (6 bases). The germline V gene encodes CDR1 SGHVS and CDR2 FQNEAQ. The CDR3 has 14 residues. V lost 7 bases to trimming and J lost 5 bases, with 15 bases between them. The CDR3 loop reads CASTKGGVNNEQFF. DNA for the CDR3: TGTGCCAGCACCAAAGGAGGGGTCAACAATGAGCAGTTCTTC.

The chain couples TRBV6-2 or TRBV6-3 to TRBJ2-4, with 16 positions matching TRBD2. The CDR3 length is 20 residues. Germline V gene lookup returns CDR1 MNHEY and CDR2 SVGEGT. Trimming took 6 bases from V and 0 from J; bases not matched to a gene: 11. The CDR3 DNA follows: TGTGCCAGCAGCGCCAAGGCCGGGACTAGCGGGAGGGTAGCCAAAAACATTCAGTACTTC. Encoded protein: CASSAKAGTSGRVAKNIQYF.

The sample holds a few counts of this clonotype. The chain has TRBV4-1 and TRBJ2-7; D is possibly TRBD1 or TRBD2 (5 bases each). The germline CDR1 and CDR2 sequences are MGHRA and YSYEKL. The CDR3 has 16 amino acids. V was cut by 2 bases and J by 2 bases, with 16 bases left in between. The CDR3 here is CASSQSLGTRTYEQYF. The DNA of the CDR3 is TGCGCCAGCAGCCAATCCCTTGGGACGCGTACCTACGAGCAGTACTTC.